Listed below are T cell receptor beta chains from one sample, sequenced in a study of cytomegalovirus exposure and HLA in healthy donors. Only in-frame clones appear in the TCRdb table, and some are missing; sequencing was by immunoSEQ multiplex PCR. In the table there are roughly 140,000 clones, roughly 77% of which are singletons. Sequencing was performed on PBMCs. The receptors originated from a human donor in good health. The conserved cysteine and the conserved F or W are not part of the CDR3 here. Each record gives: CDR3 protein, V gene, J gene.

CDR3aa: ASSYSSGLITEAF; v_gene: TRBV6-6; j_gene: TRBJ1-1
CDR3aa: AWSAGARSGELF; v_gene: TRBV30; j_gene: TRBJ2-2
CDR3aa: ASSGTSGTGDEQF; v_gene: TRBV6-4; j_gene: TRBJ2-1
CDR3aa: ASSSKTGSNEKLF; v_gene: TRBV6-5; j_gene: TRBJ1-4
CDR3aa: ASSGDRAGNQPQH; v_gene: TRBV27; j_gene: TRBJ1-5
CDR3aa: ASSQDQDIAYEQY; v_gene: TRBV4-1; j_gene: TRBJ2-7
CDR3aa: ASSIDLMGLWTEAF; v_gene: TRBV19; j_gene: TRBJ1-1
CDR3aa: ASSWQIGNQPQH; v_gene: TRBV28; j_gene: TRBJ1-5
CDR3aa: ASTPSGQVKDTQY; v_gene: TRBV6-6; j_gene: TRBJ2-3
CDR3aa: ASSPWGRTQETQY; v_gene: TRBV7-6; j_gene: TRBJ2-5
CDR3aa: ASGGGSSNNEQF; v_gene: TRBV6-6; j_gene: TRBJ2-1
CDR3aa: ASSDRGHQPQH; v_gene: TRBV19; j_gene: TRBJ1-5
CDR3aa: ASSSGQLNTIY; v_gene: TRBV6-5; j_gene: TRBJ1-3
CDR3aa: ASSQGSTGLYEQY; v_gene: TRBV4-2; j_gene: TRBJ2-7
CDR3aa: ASERGGIGTDTQY; v_gene: TRBV5-1; j_gene: TRBJ2-3
CDR3aa: ASSSLQVTDTQY; v_gene: TRBV7-9; j_gene: TRBJ2-3
CDR3aa: AISGGGNQETQY; v_gene: TRBV10-3; j_gene: TRBJ2-5
CDR3aa: ASSYSMTETYEQY; v_gene: TRBV6-6; j_gene: TRBJ2-7
CDR3aa: ASSSAPGQTQY; v_gene: TRBV19; j_gene: TRBJ2-5
CDR3aa: ASSLLTSGIEQY; v_gene: TRBV27; j_gene: TRBJ2-7
CDR3aa: ASTRPARGNGELF; v_gene: TRBV7-8; j_gene: TRBJ2-2
CDR3aa: ASSQSLPGGVTEAF; v_gene: TRBV28; j_gene: TRBJ1-1
CDR3aa: ASSLEQPGNTIY; v_gene: TRBV7-9; j_gene: TRBJ1-3
CDR3aa: AWSPNGGDGYT; v_gene: TRBV30; j_gene: TRBJ1-2
CDR3aa: ASSPLAGNTGELF; v_gene: TRBV5-6; j_gene: TRBJ2-2
CDR3aa: ATTLGSPLH; v_gene: TRBV15; j_gene: TRBJ1-6